This T cell receptor beta chain is from a study of response to subunit inactivated influenza vaccine. Trimming pared 4 bases from V and 5 bases from J, leaving 15 bases between. CDR3 length equals 14 residues. Germline values: CDR1 SGHRS, CDR2 YFSETQ. TCRdb re-derived calls from the RT-PCR reads in MiXCR, one entry per CDR3 protein. The data contain hundreds of thousands of distinct CDR3 sequences, 15% to 19% of them singletons. This clonotype came up a few times. This rearrangement joins TRBV5-1 to TRBJ2-5; the D is unclear. The sample here was PBMCs from blood, taken roughly 12 days after vaccination. This TCR derives from a man aged 45-65 years who received an inactivated influenza vaccine. The CDR3 protein is CASSAASLRETQYF. CDR3 DNA: TGCGCCAGCAGCGCCGCATCATTGAGGGAGACCCAGTACTTC. The variable domain in full, completed from reference TRBV5-1 and TRBJ2-5, reads KAGVTQTPRYLIKTRGQQVTLSCSPISGHRSVSWYQQTPGQGLQFLFEYFSETQRNKGNFPGRFSGRQFSNSRSEMNVSTLELGDSALYLCASSAASLRETQYFGPGTRLLVL.